Following are 28 T cell receptor beta chains from one sample sequenced in a study of shared clonotypes between healthy human individuals (dated by TCRdb to 2018 to 2020). Libraries were built with the immunoSEQ multiplex PCR assay. TCRdb retrieved this table from immuneACCESS and kept in-frame rearrangements only. Not all clones are present; in checked studies, unresolved V genes account for under half, and no reason is known for the remainder. The sample table shows almost 750,000 clones, and 72% are seen once. The ten largest make up around 1.7% of the sample. Sequencing used memory CD4+ T cells sorted from blood. The label giving this sample's cell subset or site can be read as: CD45RA-negative fraction. All receptors derive from a woman in her twenties or thirties in good health.

V gene TRBV27 combines with J gene TRBJ2-3; the D is unclear. The V end lost 1 base, the J end lost 0 bases, and 11 bases lay between the germline ends. Germline V gives CDR1 MNHEY, CDR2 SMNVEV (reference sequence). The length of the CDR3 is 16 residues. The CDR3 loop is CASSLYAAYSTDTQYF. As DNA, the CDR3 is TGTGCCAGCAGTTTATACGCGGCCTACAGCACAGATACGCAGTATTTT.

The chain combines TRBV27 with TRBJ2-1, with 8 bases lining up with TRBD2. The CDR3 extends over 13 amino acids. Trimming cost V 7 bases and J 10 bases; bases outside gene matches: 9. CDR1 is MNHEY and CDR2 is SMNVEV in the germline V gene (reference sequence). CDR3 coding DNA: TGTGCCAGCACCCCGGGGGGGGGAGGGGAGCAGTTCTTC. Protein product: CASTPGGGGEQFF.

The rearrangement links TRBV28 to TRBJ2-2; TRBD1 aligns across 9 bases. J gave up 5 bases and V 4 bases, and 14 bases lay outside the gene matches. Germline V gene sequence: CDR1 MDHEN, CDR2 SYDVKM. The CDR3 spans 18 residues. The CDR3: CASSSRTAGQGHTGELFF. The DNA for the CDR3 is TGTGCCAGCAGTTCCCGAACCGCGGGACAGGGTCATACCGGGGAGCTGTTTTTT.

This chain connects TRBV11-3 to TRBJ2-1; the D gene is possibly TRBD1 (6 bases). Looked up from germline, CDR1 is SGHNT and CDR2 is YENEEA. The CDR3 runs to 12 residues. The V gene lost 5 bases and the J gene lost 9 bases, with 11 bases spanning the gap. Here the CDR3 DNA reads TGTGCCAGCAGCCACGAACAGGGTGAGCAGTTCTTC. It codes for CASSHEQGEQFF.

In its sample, this clone was seen a few times. J is TRBJ1-2 and V is TRBV11-2; D unclear. This CDR3 is built from 12 residues. The germline V gene has CDR1 SGHAT and CDR2 FQNNGV. Deletions cut 1 base from V and 8 bases from J, with 8 bases between. The CDR3 sequence: CASSLVDSGYTF. Written as DNA, the CDR3 is TGTGCCAGCAGCTTAGTCGATTCGGGCTACACCTTC.

The rearrangement joins TRBV7-2 to TRBJ2-1; 8 bases fit TRBD1. Germline V CDR1 and CDR2: SGHTA, FQGNSA. V gave up 5 bases and J gave up 6 bases; unmatched junction bases: 3. CDR3 size: 13 residues. The chain's CDR3 is CASSHTGGNEQFF. The CDR3 region has the DNA TGTGCCAGCAGCCACACAGGGGGCAATGAGCAGTTCTTC.

The rearrangement links TRBV7-2 to TRBJ2-1, with D unclear. Trimming took 0 bases from V and 0 from J, leaving 6 bases between them. The CDR3 is 15 amino acids. Looked up from germline, CDR1 is SGHTA and CDR2 is FQGNSA. As DNA, the CDR3 is TGTGCCAGCAGCTTAGCCGCCCACTCCTACAATGAGCAGTTCTTC. It yields the protein CASSLAAHSYNEQFF. Full variable domain (missing parts from reference TRBV7-2 and TRBJ2-1): GAGVSQSPSNKVTEKGKDVELRCDPISGHTALYWYRQSLGQGLEFLIYFQGNSAPDKSGLPSDRFSAERTGGSVSTLTIQRTQQEDSAVYLCASSLAAHSYNEQFFGPGTRLTVL.

The table lists this clone with a few counts. This chain uses TRBV11-2 with TRBJ2-3; the D gene is possibly TRBD1 (6 bases). CDR3 length: 14 residues. Trimming stripped 4 bases from V and 3 bases from J, with 11 bases between. Per germline, CDR1 SGHAT and CDR2 FQNNGV. The DNA for the CDR3 is TGTGCCAGCAGCTCACGACAGGAAACAGATACGCAGTATTTT. Translated, it gives CASSSRQETDTQYF.

This chain connects TRBV10-2 to TRBJ1-1; a weak D match, TRBD1 (5 bases). V was cut by 6 bases and J by 7 bases, with 12 bases left in between. The germline V gene encodes CDR1 WSHSY and CDR2 SAAADI. The CDR3 length is 12 residues. CDR3 sequence (DNA): TGCGCCAGCAGCCCGAGACAGCGTGAAGCTTTCTTT. Its protein product is CASSPRQREAFF.

As for this clone: In the same sample, other DNA sequences code for this CDR3. The gene calls are TRBV19 and TRBJ2-1; the match to TRBD1 covers 10 bases. The CDR3 is 15 residues long. The germline V gene encodes CDR1 LNHDA and CDR2 SQIVND (reference sequence). With 5 bases clipped from V and 4 bases from J, the junction kept 5 bases outside the gene matches. The DNA of the CDR3 is TGTGCCAGTAGTCTTAGACAGGGGGCGTACAATGAGCAGTTCTTC. It encodes CASSLRQGAYNEQFF. The complete variable domain, with remaining parts taken from reference TRBV19 and TRBJ2-1, reads DGGITQSPKYLFRKEGQNVTLSCEQNLNHDAMYWYRQDPGQGLRLIYYSQIVNDFQKGDIAEGYSVSREKKESFPLTVTSAQKNPTAFYLCASSLRQGAYNEQFFGPGTRLTVL.

CDR3 residues: CASSSGRLSYEQYF. The CDR3 nucleotides read TGTGCCAGCAGCTCAGGACGGCTTTCCTACGAGCAGTACTTC. The chain employs TRBV11-2 and TRBJ2-7; D unresolved. There are 14 residues in the CDR3. Trimming pared 4 bases from V and 1 base from J, leaving 11 bases between. Germline loops: CDR1 SGHAT, CDR2 FQNNGV.

This clone has a single count. CDR3 region: CASSLALTEAFF. The CDR3 nucleotides read TGTGCCAGCAGCTTGGCTCTGACTGAAGCTTTCTTT. The rearrangement uses TRBV5-6 and TRBJ1-1; D gene uncertain. CDR1 SGHDT and CDR2 YYEEEE come from the germline V gene. CDR3 length equals 12 residues. Trimming took 0 bases from V and 5 from J, leaving 5 bases between them.

This sequence joins TRBV4-1 and TRBJ2-7, with D maybe TRBD2 (5 bases). The CDR3 consists of 16 residues. CDR1 is MGHRA and CDR2 is YSYEKL in the germline V gene. V was shortened by 1 base and J by 2 bases, with 15 bases between the two germline ends. CDR3 nucleotide sequence: TGCGCCAGCAGCCAAGTTAACAGCGGAGAGCCCTACGAGCAGTACTTC. This translates into CASSQVNSGEPYEQYF.

The chain combines TRBV30 with TRBJ1-2; D uncertain. The CDR3 covers 15 residues. Germline V lookup: CDR1 GTSNPN, CDR2 SVGIG (reference sequence). V shed 2 bases and J shed 2 bases, with 15 bases lying between them. The CDR3 coding sequence is TGTGCCTGGAGTCCCGTAGGTCCGGGGAACTATGGCTACACCTTC. It is translated as CAWSPVGPGNYGYTF.

The V and J genes are TRBV28 and TRBJ2-7, with a weak D call TRBD2 (6 bases). Looked up from germline, CDR1 is MDHEN and CDR2 is SYDVKM. The ends were cut back, 7 bases at V and 2 bases at J, with 18 bases in the middle. The CDR3 sequence is 15 residues long. The CDR3 DNA is TGTGCCAGCACCCGTCCTTGGGGAGGAACCTACGAGCAGTACTTC. This codes for CASTRPWGGTYEQYF.

This clone has just one count. CDR3 sequence reads: CASSTPGGLYTDTQYF. CDR3 DNA: TGTGCCAGCAGTACCCCGGGAGGGCTTTACACAGATACGCAGTATTTT. J is TRBJ2-3 and V is TRBV28, with TRBD2 matching over 8 bases. This CDR3 region has 16 residues. CDR1 is MDHEN and CDR2 is SYDVKM in the germline V gene. V dropped 5 bases and J dropped 2; count of bases not matched to a gene: 9.

V gene TRBV29-1 combines with J gene TRBJ1-2; 10 bases are shared with TRBD1. CDR3 length: 13 residues. The junction had 5 bases not matched to a gene; V was cut back by 6 bases and J by 4 bases. CDR1 is SQVTM and CDR2 is ANQGSEA in the germline V gene. For the CDR3, the DNA is TGCAGCGTCGCGACAGGGGGCATCTATGGCTACACCTTC. Encoded protein: CSVATGGIYGYTF.

This clone occurred a few times. J is TRBJ2-5 and V is TRBV7-9; D not resolved. CDR1 is SEHNR, CDR2 FQNEAQ, per germline (reference sequence). Trimming removed 11 bases from V and 4 bases from J, with 11 bases in between. CDR3 length: 11 amino acids. Here the CDR3 reads CACTPGETQYF. As DNA, the CDR3 is TGTGCCTGCACACCGGGAGAGACCCAGTACTTC.

This clone was found a few times. The chain uses TRBV5-1 and TRBJ2-3; D is unresolved. The V end was cut by 5 bases, the J end by 2 bases, with 12 bases between. Germline V gene lookup returns CDR1 SGHRS and CDR2 YFSETQ. This CDR3 has 14 amino acids. This CDR3 is CASSNKQNTDTQYF. CDR3 nucleotide sequence: TGCGCCAGCAGTAACAAGCAGAACACAGATACGCAGTATTTT.

The CDR3 here is CASSYSNSRSYEQYF. DNA for the CDR3: TGTGCCAGCAGTTACTCTAACAGTAGGAGCTACGAGCAGTACTTC. This chain connects TRBV6-5 to TRBJ2-7; no firm D call. With 0 bases removed from V and 3 bases from J, the gap between germline ends came to 12 bases. Germline V gives CDR1 MNHEY, CDR2 SVGAGI. There are 15 residues in the CDR3.

The chain links TRBV7-2 to TRBJ2-2; 9 nucleotides agree with TRBD2. The V and J ends lost 5 bases and 7 bases, in that order; junction bases with no gene match: 5. The CDR3 sequence is 14 residues long. Germline CDR1 is SGHTA and CDR2 is FQGNSA. For the CDR3, the DNA is TGTGCCAGCAGCCTAAGCGGGAGGAGCGGGGAGCTGTTTTTT. Protein sequence: CASSLSGRSGELFF.

The chain employs TRBV7-3 and TRBJ1-2; D unresolved. The CDR3 runs to 13 residues. Germline V lookup: CDR1 SGHTA, CDR2 FQGTGA. Trimming removed 5 bases from V and 8 bases from J, with 15 bases in between. CDR3 residues: CASSPQLDPGYTF. The CDR3 region has the DNA TGTGCCAGCAGCCCCCAGTTGGATCCCGGCTACACCTTC.

This sequence joins TRBV15 and TRBJ2-1; 11 nucleotides align to TRBD2. Germline trimming cut 1 base from V and 1 base from J; bases unmatched to any gene: 3. CDR1 LNHNV and CDR2 YYDKDF come from the germline V gene (reference sequence). CDR3 size: 17 residues. As DNA, the CDR3 is TGTGCCACCAGCAGAGTGACTAGCGGGGCATCCTACAATGAGCAGTTCTTC. Amino acid sequence: CATSRVTSGASYNEQFF.

This clone was counted only a few times. V is TRBV15 and J is TRBJ2-1; TRBD2 agrees at 11 bases. The CDR3 loop spans 16 amino acids. Germline lookup yields CDR1 LNHNV and CDR2 YYDKDF (reference sequence). The V gene end was trimmed by 0 bases and the J gene end by 9 bases; junction bases not matched to a gene: 7. DNA for the CDR3: TGTGCCACCAGCAGAGATTTTGTAGCGGGAGGGTCTGAGCAGTTCTTC. Translation gives CATSRDFVAGGSEQFF.

This rearrangement joins TRBV5-1 to TRBJ2-7; 8 bases agree with TRBD2. From germline, CDR1 is SGHRS and CDR2 YFSETQ. CDR3 size: 16 residues. V lost 4 bases, J lost 7 bases, and 16 bases stayed unmatched. CDR3 bases: TGCGCCAGCAGCATGAACACGAACGGGAGGGCCTCTGAGCAGTACTTC. It codes for CASSMNTNGRASEQYF.

This clone was observed a handful of times. This rearrangement joins TRBV19 to TRBJ2-7, with unresolved D. Germline-derived CDR1 and CDR2 are LNHDA and SQIVND (reference sequence). Trimming stripped 4 bases from V and 6 bases from J, with 10 bases between. CDR3 length equals 12 residues. CDR3 region: CASSTPWGEQYF. DNA of the CDR3: TGTGCCAGTAGTACTCCTTGGGGCGAGCAGTACTTC.

The V call is TRBV7-6, the J call TRBJ2-1; D uncertain. The CDR3 spans 13 residues. Germline V gives CDR1 SGHVS, CDR2 FNYEAQ. V was clipped by 0 bases and J by 7 bases, with 7 bases between them. As DNA, the CDR3 is TGTGCCAGCAGCTTAGCGTTGGGTAATGAGCAGTTCTTC. Its translation is CASSLALGNEQFF.

The CDR3 region has the DNA TGTGCCAGCTCCGGGACAGTTATCAATGAGCAGTTCTTC. Translation: CASSGTVINEQFF. The J gene is TRBJ2-1, the V gene TRBV28, with 7 bases that match TRBD1. The CDR3 sequence is 13 residues long. Germline V gene sequence: CDR1 MDHEN, CDR2 SYDVKM. The V and J ends lost 8 bases and 6 bases, in that order; junction bases with no gene match: 7.